This T cell receptor beta chain was observed in a study of human T cells and chemical hapten exposure. The time point denotes: patch test 2, 6 weeks after DPC sensitization. Treatment meaning: therapeutic diphenylcyclopropenone sensitization with weekly scalp DPC. TCRdb analysed the RACE reads with MiXCR anew, one entry per CDR3 protein. The sample lists approximately 350,000 distinct CDR3 sequences; about 6.9% were seen once. The V gene end was trimmed by 4 bases and the J gene end by 3 bases; junction bases not matched to a gene: 10. This CDR3 has 16 amino acids. Germline V lookup: CDR1 ENHRY, CDR2 SYGVKD.

The chain has TRBV10-3 and TRBJ2-3, with 7 nucleotides matching TRBD2. Sample: whole blood, taken in connection with sensitization to the hapten diphenylcyclopropenone (DPC). This sequence originates from a woman aged 18-29 years with alopecia areata. Some clones in this sample may be carry-over from other donors' samples. The CDR3 sequence is CAISAPASGATDTQYF. The CDR3 DNA sequence: TGTGCCATCAGTGCCCCAGCCAGCGGGGCGACAGATACGCAGTATTTT.